Described below is a single T cell receptor (beta chain) sequence and its context. Its antigen is not known. Every TCR beta cDNA library bore unique molecular identifiers. TCRdb reanalysed the PCR reads using MiXCR and keeps one entry per CDR3 protein. Of about 820,000 distinct CDR3 sequences listed, roughly half are singletons. CDR3 length: 11 amino acids. Germline V gene data show CDR1 as SQVTM and CDR2 as ANQGSEA. This sample was included in a study of post-analysis software for immune sequencing data. Points from the study as a whole: The study found significantly lower normalized Chao1 diversity in multiple sclerosis patients than in controls. Compared with controls, patients had more of about five TRBV segments, including TRBV5-6, TRBV5-1 and TRBV20-1.

Material: blood. The sequence was collected from a girl aged 5 to 17 with multiple sclerosis. This chain links TRBV29-1 with TRBJ2-5; possible D gene TRBD2, 5 bases. The end of the DNA fits TRBJ2-7 better, so the J call may be wrong. The CDR3 loop is CSVGPEGEQYF. The DNA of the CDR3 is TGCAGCGTCGGTCCCGAGGGCGAGCAGTACTTC.